The entry below describes one TCR beta chain. Its recognized antigen is unknown. No base quality information exists; no much larger clone differs at one position. This sample was taken from a study of regulatory T cells in long-lasting Graves disease listed by TCRdb under 2021. Context from the whole study: Persistent Graves' disease meant more than 5 years of antithyroid drug treatment with TSH receptor autoantibodies that stayed positive. This study used TCR sequencing and RNA sequencing of peripheral blood to compare persistent Graves' disease patients against newly diagnosed Graves' disease patients. The study was conducted in China and was registered as a clinical trial. A total of 35 or so samples were covered by TCR sequencing, comprising around 13 persistent and around 20 newly diagnosed Graves' disease patients. In the clinical cohort, patients with persistent Graves' disease had used antithyroid drugs for an average of about 9.3 years.

This sample's time point label indicates: persistent/refractory GD, antithyroid drugs over 5 years with positive TRAb. RNA was extracted from PBMCs in TRIzol for both TCR sequencing and RNA sequencing. Graves' disease was diagnosed according to American Thyroid Association guidelines. Patients for the study were recruited at an endocrinology department in Xi'an, China. Each patient gave roughly 8.4 milliliters of peripheral blood, collected in an EDTA anticoagulant tube. Ficoll Paque Plus density gradient separation was used to isolate PBMCs, and no further T cell sorting was performed. RNA quality was checked with an Agilent 2100 Bioanalyzer and agarose gel, and concentration with a NanoDrop 2000. Library construction relied on multiplex PCR. For sequencing, an Illumina HiSeq 4000 was employed. TCR beta libraries were built with iRepertoire HTBI primers and Arm-PCR amplification of CDR3 regions. PCR products were gel purified before sequencing. On the authors' methods: A total of roughly 58 TRBV and 14 TRBJ segments were identified across samples and were used for gene usage analysis of CDR3 amino acid clonotypes. COPE and FqMerger were used to merge filtered high-quality paired reads into contigs. Contigs were aligned with BLAST to IMGT TRBV, TRBD and TRBJ reference genes, and CDR3 was defined per IMGT. Any clonotype with a frequency above 0.1% was classified as a highly expanded clone. Shannon entropy served as the measure of repertoire diversity, while the Gini coefficient captured V-J evenness. Public clonotypes were defined as clonotypes shared by more than one individual. The public reads were quality trimmed at Q25 with fastp and then assembled into clones with MiXCR by TCRdb, keeping productive beta chains. All rows with the same CDR3 protein become a single entry with the most common DNA and genes. These V and J calls derive from TCRdb rather than the authors' analysis. In this sample the table shows some 430,000 distinct CDR3 sequences, around a fifth of which occur a single time. The ten largest make up roughly 7% of the sample.

The CDR3 spans 15 residues, from the cysteine through the phenylalanine. Left in the record is the CDR3 DNA by itself, 45 bases read in frame from the first base. At the junction V is shortened by 1 base and J by 2 bases, with 9 bases in between. The germline V gene gives CDR1 as MDHEN and CDR2 as SYDVKM. The investigation overall reported the following: The authors noted that the small sample size was a limitation that may lower accuracy. Persistent patients shared more public clonotypes among themselves (over 2,500) than newly diagnosed patients did (approximately 970). Persistent disease showed preferential use of TRBV28, TRBJ1-2 and TRBJ2-5, whereas newly diagnosed disease favored TRBV20-1 and TRBJ2-1. Sequencing and analysis were restricted to the TCR beta chain. Lower TCR Shannon entropy and fewer highly expanded clones were observed in persistent Graves' disease patients than in newly diagnosed patients, which suggested clonal expansion. The study examined only peripheral blood because the primary lesion, thyroid tissue, could not be accessed.

The sample here was peripheral blood mononuclear cells (PBMCs), taken when the disease was refractory, from a patient treated with antithyroid drugs. This sequence was found in a female donor with Graves disease. This chain joins TRBV28 to TRBJ2-1; TRBD1 is a weak D gene call, 5 bases matching. The DNA sequence is as follows: TGTGCCAGCAGTTTATTAACAGGCCCCTACAATGAGCAGTTCTTC. The resulting protein is CASSLLTGPYNEQFF.